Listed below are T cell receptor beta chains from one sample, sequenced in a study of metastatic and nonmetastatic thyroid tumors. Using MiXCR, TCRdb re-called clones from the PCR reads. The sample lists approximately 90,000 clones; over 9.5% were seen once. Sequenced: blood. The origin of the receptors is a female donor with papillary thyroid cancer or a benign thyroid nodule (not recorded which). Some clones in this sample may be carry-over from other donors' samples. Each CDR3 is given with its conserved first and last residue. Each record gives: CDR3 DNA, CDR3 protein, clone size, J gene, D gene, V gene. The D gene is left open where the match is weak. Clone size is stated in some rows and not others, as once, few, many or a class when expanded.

CDR3nt: TGTGCCAGCAGGCCGACAGGGTCCTACGAGCAGTACTTC
CDR3aa: CASRPTGSYEQYF
abundance: many
j_gene: TRBJ2-7
d_gene: TRBD1
v_gene: TRBV7-9

CDR3nt: TGTGCCAGCAGCGTCGGCGGGAGGGCGACAGATACGCAGTATTTT
CDR3aa: CASSVGGRATDTQYF
abundance: many
j_gene: TRBJ2-3
d_gene: TRBD2
v_gene: TRBV2

CDR3nt: TGTGCCAGCAGTTTAACCCTGTCAAGGGATACGCAGTATTTT
CDR3aa: CASSLTLSRDTQYF
abundance: many
j_gene: TRBJ2-3
d_gene: NA
v_gene: TRBV27

CDR3nt: TGTGCCACCAGCAGGGGGACTAGCGGGAGGGAAGAGACCCAGTACTTC
CDR3aa: CATSRGTSGREETQYF
abundance: many
j_gene: TRBJ2-5
d_gene: TRBD2
v_gene: TRBV15

CDR3nt: TGCGCCAGCAGCCCACCACAGGGAGCCTACGAGCAGTACTTC
CDR3aa: CASSPPQGAYEQYF
abundance: many
j_gene: TRBJ2-7
d_gene: NA
v_gene: TRBV4-1

CDR3nt: TGTGCCAGCAGTTACGGGGGCCCGTATGGCTACACCTTC
CDR3aa: CASSYGGPYGYTF
abundance: few
j_gene: TRBJ1-2
d_gene: NA
v_gene: TRBV6-2/TRBV6-3

CDR3nt: TGTGCCAGCAGCTTAATCCTAGCGGATTACAATGAGCAGTTCTTC
CDR3aa: CASSLILADYNEQFF
abundance: many
j_gene: TRBJ2-1
d_gene: TRBD2
v_gene: TRBV7-9

CDR3nt: TGTGCCAGCAGTCTCTCCCCAACGGGGGATACGCAGTATTTT
CDR3aa: CASSLSPTGDTQYF
abundance: many
j_gene: TRBJ2-3
d_gene: NA
v_gene: TRBV28

CDR3nt: TGTGCCAGCAGCCAAGGACAGGAAGCTTTCTTT
CDR3aa: CASSQGQEAFF
abundance: many
j_gene: TRBJ1-1
d_gene: NA
v_gene: TRBV7-9

CDR3nt: TGCAGTGCTACAGACTACAATGAGCAGTTCTTC
CDR3aa: CSATDYNEQFF
abundance: many
j_gene: TRBJ2-1
d_gene: NA
v_gene: TRBV20-1

CDR3nt: TGTGCCAGCAGTTCTCTTGGGTTCACGGGGCCGGACACAACTAATGAAAAACTGTTTTTT
CDR3aa: CASSSLGFTGPDTTNEKLFF
abundance: many
j_gene: TRBJ1-4
d_gene: NA
v_gene: TRBV28

CDR3nt: TGTGCCAGCAGCGAATTATATGGCTACACATTC
CDR3aa: CASSELYGYTF
abundance: NA
j_gene: TRBJ1-2
d_gene: NA
v_gene: TRBV6-1

CDR3nt: TGTGCCAGCAGTGTCGGGGGCCTTATCACAGATACGCAGTATTTT
CDR3aa: CASSVGGLITDTQYF
abundance: few
j_gene: TRBJ2-3
d_gene: NA
v_gene: TRBV6-4

CDR3nt: TGTGCCAGCTCACGAGGGGGACAGGGGGCTATGAGCTCTGGAAACACCATATATTTT
CDR3aa: CASSRGGQGAMSSGNTIYF
abundance: many
j_gene: TRBJ1-3
d_gene: TRBD1
v_gene: TRBV18

CDR3nt: TGTGCCAGCTCACCATCAGTTAGCGGGACGTCGGGGGGCTACACCTTC
CDR3aa: CASSPSVSGTSGGYTF
abundance: many
j_gene: TRBJ1-2
d_gene: NA
v_gene: TRBV18

CDR3nt: TGCAGTGCCGTGGGGAGGCTCCCAGATACGCAGTATTTT
CDR3aa: CSAVGRLPDTQYF
abundance: many
j_gene: TRBJ2-3
d_gene: NA
v_gene: TRBV20-1

CDR3nt: TGTGCCAGCAGGCTCGGGATAAGCTCCTACAATGAGCAGTTCTTC
CDR3aa: CASRLGISSYNEQFF
abundance: many
j_gene: TRBJ2-1
d_gene: NA
v_gene: TRBV6-2/TRBV6-3

CDR3nt: TGCGCCAGCAGCCCCTCGGCAGGGAGCTCCTACGAGCAGTACTTC
CDR3aa: CASSPSAGSSYEQYF
abundance: NA
j_gene: TRBJ2-7
d_gene: NA
v_gene: TRBV4-3